This T cell receptor beta chain was recovered during a study of T cell repertoires in cytomegalovirus infection. The wider study: Well-studied HLA-B-restricted epitopes and recently identified HLA-C-restricted epitopes of CMV were both used in the study. Indications came from public TCR beta signatures; they pointed to CMV infection and to a matching HLA type. Study-level points and caveats: CMV-specific TCR beta clonotypes restricted by HLA-C dominated the ex vivo response. Accumulated public TCR beta family frequency recognized individuals carrying CMV together with the relevant HLA.

This clonotype was counted a few times. Its antigen remains unidentified. MiXCR, run by TCRdb on the reads, gives a single entry per CDR3 protein. The table includes about 890,000 distinct CDR3 sequences, less than 40% detected once. The germline V gene has CDR1 MNHNS and CDR2 SASEGT. The germline V and J ends were trimmed by 0 bases and 4 bases, with 9 bases remaining between them. The CDR3 has 14 amino acids. Sequencing was performed on cultured CD8+ T cells from PBMCs, taken from culture after CMV antigen stimulation. The receptor was derived from a human donor in good health (CMV status not recorded). Some clones in this sample may be carry-over from other donors' samples. This chain joins TRBV6-1 and TRBJ1-1; D is ambiguous. CDR3 DNA: TGTGCCAGCAGTGAAGCCGGGTTCAGCACTGAAGCTTTCTTT. As protein: CASSEAGFSTEAFF.